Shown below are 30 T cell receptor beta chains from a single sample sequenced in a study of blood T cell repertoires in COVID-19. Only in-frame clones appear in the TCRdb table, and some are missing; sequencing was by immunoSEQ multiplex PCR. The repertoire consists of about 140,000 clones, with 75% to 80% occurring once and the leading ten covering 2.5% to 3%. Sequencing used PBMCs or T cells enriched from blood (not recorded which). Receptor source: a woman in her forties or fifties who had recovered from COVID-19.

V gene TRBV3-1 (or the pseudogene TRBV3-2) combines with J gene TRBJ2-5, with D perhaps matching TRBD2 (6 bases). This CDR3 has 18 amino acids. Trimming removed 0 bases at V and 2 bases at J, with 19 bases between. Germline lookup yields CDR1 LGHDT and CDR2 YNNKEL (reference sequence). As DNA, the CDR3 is TGTGCCAGCAGCCAAGATCGGGCTGATAGCGGCTTTCAAGAGACCCAGTACTTC. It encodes CASSQDRADSGFQETQYF.

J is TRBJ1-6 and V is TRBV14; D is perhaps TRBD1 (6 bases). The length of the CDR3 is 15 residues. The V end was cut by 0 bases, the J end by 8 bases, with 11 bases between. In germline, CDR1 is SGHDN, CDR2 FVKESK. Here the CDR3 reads CASSQDQGLHSPLHF. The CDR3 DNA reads TGTGCCAGCAGCCAAGATCAGGGGCTACATTCACCCCTCCACTTT.

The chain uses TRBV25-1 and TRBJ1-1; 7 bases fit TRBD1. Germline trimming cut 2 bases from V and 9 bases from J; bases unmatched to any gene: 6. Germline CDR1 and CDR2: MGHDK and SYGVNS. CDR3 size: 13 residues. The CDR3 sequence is CASSEPMGQKAFF. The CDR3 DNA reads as TGTGCCAGCAGTGAACCAATGGGACAGAAAGCTTTCTTT. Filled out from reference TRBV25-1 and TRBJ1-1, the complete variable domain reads EADIYQTPRYLVIGTGKKITLECSQTMGHDKMYWYQQDPGMELHLIHYSYGVNSTEKGDLSSESTVSRIRTEHFPLTLESARPSHTSQYLCASSEPMGQKAFFGQGTRLTVV.

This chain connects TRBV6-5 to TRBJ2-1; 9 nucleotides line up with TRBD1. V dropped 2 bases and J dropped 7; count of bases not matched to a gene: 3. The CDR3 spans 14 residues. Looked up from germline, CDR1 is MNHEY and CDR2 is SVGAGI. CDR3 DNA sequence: TGTGCCAGCAGTTACCGGACAGGGGCGAATGAGCAGTTCTTC. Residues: CASSYRTGANEQFF.

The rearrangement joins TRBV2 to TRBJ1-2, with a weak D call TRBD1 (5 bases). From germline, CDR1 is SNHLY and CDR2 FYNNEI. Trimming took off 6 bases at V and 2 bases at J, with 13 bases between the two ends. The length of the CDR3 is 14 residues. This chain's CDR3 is CASSLGGENYGYTF. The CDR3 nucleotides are TGTGCCAGCAGCCTGGGGGGGGAGAACTATGGCTACACCTTC.

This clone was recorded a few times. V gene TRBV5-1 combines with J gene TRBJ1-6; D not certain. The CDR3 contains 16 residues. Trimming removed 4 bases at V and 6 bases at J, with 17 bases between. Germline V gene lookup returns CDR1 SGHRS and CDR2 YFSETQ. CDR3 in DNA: TGCGCCAGCAGCCTGGGCATCGCAGGCCGTAATTCACCCCTCCACTTT. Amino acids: CASSLGIAGRNSPLHF.

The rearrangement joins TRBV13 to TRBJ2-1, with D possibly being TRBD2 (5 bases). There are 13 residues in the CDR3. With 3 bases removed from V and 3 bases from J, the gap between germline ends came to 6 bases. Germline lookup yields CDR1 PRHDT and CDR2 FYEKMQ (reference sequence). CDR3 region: CASSFRGYNEQFF. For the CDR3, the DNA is TGTGCCAGCAGCTTTCGGGGCTACAATGAGCAGTTCTTC.

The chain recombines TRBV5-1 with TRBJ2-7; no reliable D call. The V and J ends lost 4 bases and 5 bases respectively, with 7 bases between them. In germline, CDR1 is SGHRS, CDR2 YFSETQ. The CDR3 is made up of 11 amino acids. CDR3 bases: TGCGCCAGCAGCCGCGGAAACGAGCAGTACTTC. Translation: CASSRGNEQYF.

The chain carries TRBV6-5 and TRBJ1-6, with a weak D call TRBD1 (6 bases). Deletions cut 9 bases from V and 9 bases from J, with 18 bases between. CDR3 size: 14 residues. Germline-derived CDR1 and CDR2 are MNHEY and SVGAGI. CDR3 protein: CASRGGASGSPLHF. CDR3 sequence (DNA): TGTGCCAGTCGGGGGGGGGCATCGGGTTCACCCCTCCACTTT.

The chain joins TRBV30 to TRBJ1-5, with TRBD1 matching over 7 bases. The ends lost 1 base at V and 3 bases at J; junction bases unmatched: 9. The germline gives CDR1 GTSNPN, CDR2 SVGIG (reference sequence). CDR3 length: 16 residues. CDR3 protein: CAWSGSKTGFNQPQHF. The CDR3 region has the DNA TGTGCCTGGAGTGGATCAAAGACAGGGTTCAATCAGCCCCAGCATTTT.

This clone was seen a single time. The CDR3 loop is CASSAELEQFF. Here the CDR3 DNA reads TGTGCCAGCAGCGCGGAATTAGAGCAGTTCTTC. The V gene is TRBV7-6, the J gene TRBJ2-1; no reliable D call. The CDR3 has 11 residues. V lost 5 bases to trimming and J lost 10 bases, with 9 bases between them. Germline loops: CDR1 SGHVS, CDR2 FNYEAQ.

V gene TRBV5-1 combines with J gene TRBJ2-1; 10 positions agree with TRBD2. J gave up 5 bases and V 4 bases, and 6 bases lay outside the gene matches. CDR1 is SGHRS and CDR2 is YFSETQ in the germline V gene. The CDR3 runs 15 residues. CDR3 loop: CASSRGLAEDNEQFF. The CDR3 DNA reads TGCGCCAGCAGCCGCGGACTAGCGGAGGACAATGAGCAGTTCTTC. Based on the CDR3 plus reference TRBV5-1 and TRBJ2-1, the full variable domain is KAGVTQTPRYLIKTRGQQVTLSCSPISGHRSVSWYQQTPGQGLQFLFEYFSETQRNKGNFPGRFSGRQFSNSRSEMNVSTLELGDSALYLCASSRGLAEDNEQFFGPGTRLTVL.

The CDR3 DNA reads TGTGCCAGCAGCTTAGATCCAGCGGGGGGTGGTCGGTTCTTC. Translating gives CASSLDPAGGGRFF. V gene TRBV11-3 combines with J gene TRBJ2-1; 9 bases agree with TRBD2. V lost 0 bases and J lost 15; bases outside the gene matches: 9. Germline loops: CDR1 SGHNT, CDR2 YENEEA. This CDR3 is built from 14 residues.

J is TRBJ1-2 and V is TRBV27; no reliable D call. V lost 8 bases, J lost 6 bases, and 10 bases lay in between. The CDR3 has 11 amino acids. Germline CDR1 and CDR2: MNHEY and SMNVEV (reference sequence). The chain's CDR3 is CASGPLDGYTF. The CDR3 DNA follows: TGTGCCAGCGGGCCCCTGGATGGCTACACCTTC.

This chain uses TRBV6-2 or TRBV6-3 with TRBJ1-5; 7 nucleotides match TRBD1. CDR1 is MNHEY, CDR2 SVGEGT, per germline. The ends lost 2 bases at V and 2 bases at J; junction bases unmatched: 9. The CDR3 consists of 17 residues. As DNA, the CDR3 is TGTGCCAGCAGTTACCGGGACAGTGGGATTCGCAATCAGCCCCAGCATTTT. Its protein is CASSYRDSGIRNQPQHF.

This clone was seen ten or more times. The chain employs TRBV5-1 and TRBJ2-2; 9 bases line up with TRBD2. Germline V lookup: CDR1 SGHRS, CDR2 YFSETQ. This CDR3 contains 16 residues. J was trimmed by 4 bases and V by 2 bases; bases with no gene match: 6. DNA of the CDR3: TGCGCCAGCAGCTTAGATAGCGGGAGAGGCACCGGGGAGCTGTTTTTT. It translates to CASSLDSGRGTGELFF. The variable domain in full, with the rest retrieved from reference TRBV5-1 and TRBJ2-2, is KAGVTQTPRYLIKTRGQQVTLSCSPISGHRSVSWYQQTPGQGLQFLFEYFSETQRNKGNFPGRFSGRQFSNSRSEMNVSTLELGDSALYLCASSLDSGRGTGELFFGEGSRLTVL.

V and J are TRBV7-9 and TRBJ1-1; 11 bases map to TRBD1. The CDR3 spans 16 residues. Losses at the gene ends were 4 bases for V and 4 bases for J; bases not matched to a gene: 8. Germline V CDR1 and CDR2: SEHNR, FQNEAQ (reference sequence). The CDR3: CASSYPFGTGGTEAFF. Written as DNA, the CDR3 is TGTGCCAGCAGCTACCCGTTCGGGACAGGGGGCACTGAAGCTTTCTTT.

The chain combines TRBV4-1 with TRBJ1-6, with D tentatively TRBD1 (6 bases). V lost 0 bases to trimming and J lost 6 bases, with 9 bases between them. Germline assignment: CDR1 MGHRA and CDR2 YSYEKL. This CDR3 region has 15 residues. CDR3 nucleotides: TGCGCCAGCAGCCAAGAGGACAGCCCTAATTCACCCCTCCACTTT. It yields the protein CASSQEDSPNSPLHF.

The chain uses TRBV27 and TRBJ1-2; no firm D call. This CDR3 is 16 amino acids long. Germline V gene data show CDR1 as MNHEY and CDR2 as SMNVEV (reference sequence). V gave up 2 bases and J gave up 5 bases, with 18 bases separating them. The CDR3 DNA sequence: TGTGCCAGCAGTTTAAGGACTGAGGGAGGATCGTATGGCTACACCTTC. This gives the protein CASSLRTEGGSYGYTF.

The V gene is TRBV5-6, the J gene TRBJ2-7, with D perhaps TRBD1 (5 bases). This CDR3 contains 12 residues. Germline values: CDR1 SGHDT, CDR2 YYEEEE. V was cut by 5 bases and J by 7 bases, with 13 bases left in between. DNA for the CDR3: TGTGCCAGCAGTTTGAGCAGGGATGAGCAGTACTTC. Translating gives CASSLSRDEQYF. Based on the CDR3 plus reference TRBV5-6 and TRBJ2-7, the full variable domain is DAGVTQSPTHLIKTRGQQVTLRCSPKSGHDTVSWYQQALGQGPQFIFQYYEEEERQRGNFPDRFSGHQFPNYSSELNVNALLLGDSALYLCASSLSRDEQYFGPGTRLTVT.

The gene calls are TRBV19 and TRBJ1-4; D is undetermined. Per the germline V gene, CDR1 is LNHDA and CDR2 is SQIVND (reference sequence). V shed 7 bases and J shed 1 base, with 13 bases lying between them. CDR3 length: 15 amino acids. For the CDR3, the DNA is TGTGCCAGTACCGACCTATCAGGAACTAATGAAAAACTGTTTTTT. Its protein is CASTDLSGTNEKLFF.

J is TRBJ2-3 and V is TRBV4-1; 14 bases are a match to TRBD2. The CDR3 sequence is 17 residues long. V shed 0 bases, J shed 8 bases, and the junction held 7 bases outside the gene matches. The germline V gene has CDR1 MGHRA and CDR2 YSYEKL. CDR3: CASSQDPGLAGVGTQYF. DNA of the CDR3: TGCGCCAGCAGCCAAGATCCGGGACTAGCGGGAGTCGGTACGCAGTATTTT.

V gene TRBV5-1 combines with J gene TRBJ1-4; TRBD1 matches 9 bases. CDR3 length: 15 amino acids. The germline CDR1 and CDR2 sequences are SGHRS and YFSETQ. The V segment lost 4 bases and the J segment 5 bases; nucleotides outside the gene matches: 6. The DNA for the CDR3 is TGCGCCAGCAGCCGCTGGACAGGGGAGAATGAAAAACTGTTTTTT. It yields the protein CASSRWTGENEKLFF. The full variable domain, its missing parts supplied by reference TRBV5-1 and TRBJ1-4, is KAGVTQTPRYLIKTRGQQVTLSCSPISGHRSVSWYQQTPGQGLQFLFEYFSETQRNKGNFPGRFSGRQFSNSRSEMNVSTLELGDSALYLCASSRWTGENEKLFFGSGTQLSVL.

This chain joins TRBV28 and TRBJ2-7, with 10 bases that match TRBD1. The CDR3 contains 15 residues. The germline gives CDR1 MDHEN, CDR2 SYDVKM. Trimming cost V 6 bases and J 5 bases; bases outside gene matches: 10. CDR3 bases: TGTGCCAGCAGCCCTTCGTTGACAGGGGGCAACGAGCAGTACTTC. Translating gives CASSPSLTGGNEQYF.

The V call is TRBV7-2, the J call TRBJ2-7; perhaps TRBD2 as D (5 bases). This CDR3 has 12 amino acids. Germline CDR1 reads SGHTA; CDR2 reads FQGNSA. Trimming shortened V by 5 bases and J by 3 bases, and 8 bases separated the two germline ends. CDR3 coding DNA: TGTGCCAGCAGCCCGGACTTCTACGAGCAGTACTTC. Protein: CASSPDFYEQYF.

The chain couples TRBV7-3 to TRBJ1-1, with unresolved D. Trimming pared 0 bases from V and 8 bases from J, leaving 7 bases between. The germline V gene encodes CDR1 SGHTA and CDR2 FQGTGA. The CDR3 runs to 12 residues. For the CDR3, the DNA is TGTGCCAGCAGCTTAACGGGGAGGGAAGCTTTCTTT. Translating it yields CASSLTGREAFF.

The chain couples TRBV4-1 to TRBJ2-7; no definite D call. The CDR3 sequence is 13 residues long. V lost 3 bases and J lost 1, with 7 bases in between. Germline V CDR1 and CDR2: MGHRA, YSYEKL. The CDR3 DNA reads TGCGCCAGCAGCCATCTCGGGTCCTACGAGCAGTACTTC. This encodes CASSHLGSYEQYF.

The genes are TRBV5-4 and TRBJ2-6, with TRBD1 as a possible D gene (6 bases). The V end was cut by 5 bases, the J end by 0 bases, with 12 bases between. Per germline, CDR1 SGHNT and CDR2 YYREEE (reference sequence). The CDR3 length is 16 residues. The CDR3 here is CASRITGISGANVLTF. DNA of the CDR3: TGTGCCAGCAGGATCACAGGGATCTCTGGGGCCAACGTCCTGACTTTC.

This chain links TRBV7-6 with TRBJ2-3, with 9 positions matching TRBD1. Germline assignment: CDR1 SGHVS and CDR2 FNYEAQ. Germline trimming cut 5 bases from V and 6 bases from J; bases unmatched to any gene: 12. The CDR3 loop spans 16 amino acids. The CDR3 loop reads CASSHPGQGIMDTQYF. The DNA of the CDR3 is TGTGCCAGCAGCCACCCGGGACAGGGTATTATGGATACGCAGTATTTT.

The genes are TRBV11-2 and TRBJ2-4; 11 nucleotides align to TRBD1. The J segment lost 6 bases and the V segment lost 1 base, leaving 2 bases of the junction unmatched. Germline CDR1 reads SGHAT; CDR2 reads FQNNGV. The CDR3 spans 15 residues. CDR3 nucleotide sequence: TGTGCCAGCAGCTTAGGGACAGGGGGCCGAAACATTCAGTACTTC. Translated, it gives CASSLGTGGRNIQYF.